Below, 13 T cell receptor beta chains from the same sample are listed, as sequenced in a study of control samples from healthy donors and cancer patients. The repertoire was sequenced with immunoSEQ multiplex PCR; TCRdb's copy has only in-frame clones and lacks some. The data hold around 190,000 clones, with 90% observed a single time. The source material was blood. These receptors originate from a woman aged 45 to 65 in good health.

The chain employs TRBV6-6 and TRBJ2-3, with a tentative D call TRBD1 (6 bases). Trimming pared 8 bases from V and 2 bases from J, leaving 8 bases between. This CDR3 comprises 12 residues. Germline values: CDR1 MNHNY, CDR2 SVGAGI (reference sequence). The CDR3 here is CASGQTTDTQYF. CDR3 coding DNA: TGTGCCAGCGGACAGACCACAGATACGCAGTATTTT.

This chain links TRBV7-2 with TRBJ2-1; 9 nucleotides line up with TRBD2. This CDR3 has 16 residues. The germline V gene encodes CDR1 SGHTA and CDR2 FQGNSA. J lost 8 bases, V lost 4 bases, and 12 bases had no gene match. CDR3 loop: CASSSWTSAGIYEQFF. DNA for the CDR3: TGTGCCAGCAGCTCATGGACTAGCGCGGGAATATATGAGCAGTTCTTC.

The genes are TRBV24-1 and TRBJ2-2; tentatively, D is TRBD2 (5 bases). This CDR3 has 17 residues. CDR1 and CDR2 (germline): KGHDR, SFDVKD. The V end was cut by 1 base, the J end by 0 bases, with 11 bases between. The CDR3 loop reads CATSDLEGGPNTGELFF. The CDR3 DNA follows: TGTGCCACCAGTGATTTAGAGGGCGGACCGAACACCGGGGAGCTGTTTTTT.

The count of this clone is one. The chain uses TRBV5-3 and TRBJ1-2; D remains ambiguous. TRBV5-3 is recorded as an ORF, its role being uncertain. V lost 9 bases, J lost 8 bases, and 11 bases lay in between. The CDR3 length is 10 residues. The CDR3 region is CAIDPGGYTF. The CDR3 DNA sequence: TGTGCCATAGACCCCGGGGGCTACACCTTC.

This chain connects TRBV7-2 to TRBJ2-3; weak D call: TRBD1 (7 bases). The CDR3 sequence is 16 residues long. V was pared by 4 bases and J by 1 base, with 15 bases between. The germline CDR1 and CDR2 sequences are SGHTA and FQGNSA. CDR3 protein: CASSSWSRGGTDTQYF. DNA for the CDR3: TGTGCCAGCAGCTCCTGGTCCAGGGGGGGCACAGATACGCAGTATTTT.

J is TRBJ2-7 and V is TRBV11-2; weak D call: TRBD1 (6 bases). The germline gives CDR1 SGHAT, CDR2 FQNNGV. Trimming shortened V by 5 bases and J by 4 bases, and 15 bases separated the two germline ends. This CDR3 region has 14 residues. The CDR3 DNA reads TGTGCCAGCAGCACAACAGGGAACAAGTACGAGCAGTACTTC. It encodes CASSTTGNKYEQYF.

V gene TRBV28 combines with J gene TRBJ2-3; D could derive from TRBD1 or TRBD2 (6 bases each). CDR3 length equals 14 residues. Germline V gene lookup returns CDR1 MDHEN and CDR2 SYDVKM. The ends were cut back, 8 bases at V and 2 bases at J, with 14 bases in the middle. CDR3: CASAVGGTTDTQYF. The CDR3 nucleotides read TGTGCCAGCGCGGTGGGGGGCACCACAGATACGCAGTATTTT.

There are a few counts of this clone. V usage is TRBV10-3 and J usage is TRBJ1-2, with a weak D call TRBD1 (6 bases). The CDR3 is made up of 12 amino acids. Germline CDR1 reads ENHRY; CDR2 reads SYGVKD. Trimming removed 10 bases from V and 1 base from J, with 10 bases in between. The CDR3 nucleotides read TGTGCCACAAAACAGGGTAACTATGGCTACACCTTC. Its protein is CATKQGNYGYTF.

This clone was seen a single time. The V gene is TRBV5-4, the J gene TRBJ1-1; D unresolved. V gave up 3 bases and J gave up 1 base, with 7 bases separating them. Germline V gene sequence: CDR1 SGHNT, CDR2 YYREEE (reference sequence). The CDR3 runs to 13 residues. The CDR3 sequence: CASSSLGNTEAFF. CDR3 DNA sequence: TGTGCCAGCAGCTCCCTGGGGAACACTGAAGCTTTCTTT.

The CDR3 here is CATSGGGNYQPQHF. Written as DNA, the CDR3 is TGTGCCACCAGTGGGGGGGGCAATTATCAGCCCCAGCATTTT. The V and J genes are TRBV24-1 and TRBJ1-5; tentatively, D is TRBD1 (6 bases). V was trimmed by 5 bases and J by 5 bases, leaving 12 bases between them. The CDR3 is 14 residues long. Germline loops: CDR1 KGHDR, CDR2 SFDVKD.

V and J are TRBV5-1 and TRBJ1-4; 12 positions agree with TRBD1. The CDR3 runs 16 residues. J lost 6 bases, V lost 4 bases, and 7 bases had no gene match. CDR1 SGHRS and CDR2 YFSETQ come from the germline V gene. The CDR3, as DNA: TGCGCCAGCAGCGATCGGGACAGGGGGCAGGATGAAAAACTGTTTTTT. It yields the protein CASSDRDRGQDEKLFF.

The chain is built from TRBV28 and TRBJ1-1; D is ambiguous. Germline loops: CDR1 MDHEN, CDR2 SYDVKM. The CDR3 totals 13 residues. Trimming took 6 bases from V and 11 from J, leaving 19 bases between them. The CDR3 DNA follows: TGTGCCAGCAGCCCTCCGGCAGTTCTTGTGGCTTTCTTT. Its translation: CASSPPAVLVAFF.

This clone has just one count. CDR3 in DNA: TGTGCCAGCTCACCCATTGGGGTCGGATCGGATAACTATGGCTACACCTTC. It yields the protein CASSPIGVGSDNYGYTF. The rearrangement links TRBV18 to TRBJ1-2; D gene ambiguous. Trimming took off 3 bases at V and 1 base at J, with 18 bases between the two ends. CDR1 is KGHSH, CDR2 LQKENI, per germline. The CDR3 runs to 17 residues.